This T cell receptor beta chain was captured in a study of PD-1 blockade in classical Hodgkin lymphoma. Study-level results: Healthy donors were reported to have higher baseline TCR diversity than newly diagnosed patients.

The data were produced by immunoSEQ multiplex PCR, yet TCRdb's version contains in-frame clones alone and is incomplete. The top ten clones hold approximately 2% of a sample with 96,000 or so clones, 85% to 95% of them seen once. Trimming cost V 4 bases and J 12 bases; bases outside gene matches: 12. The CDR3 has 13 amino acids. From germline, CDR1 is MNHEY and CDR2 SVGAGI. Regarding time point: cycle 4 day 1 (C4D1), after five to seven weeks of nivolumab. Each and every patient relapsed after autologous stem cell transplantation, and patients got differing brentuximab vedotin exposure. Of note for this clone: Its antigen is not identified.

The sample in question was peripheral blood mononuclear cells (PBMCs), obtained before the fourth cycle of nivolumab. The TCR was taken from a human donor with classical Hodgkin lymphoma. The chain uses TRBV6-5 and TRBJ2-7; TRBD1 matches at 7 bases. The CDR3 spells CASSSQIHRDRYF. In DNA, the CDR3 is TGTGCCAGCAGTTCTCAAATTCACCGGGACAGGTACTTC.